This paragraph covers one TCR beta chain sequence. Original analysis: The assay estimated nucleated cells by amplifying reference gene primers. Method: immunoSEQ multiplex PCR; TCRdb's copy keeps in-frame clones and lacks some. Clonal size and the V and J genes are those of that table, whereas D and trimming came from the DNA. The sample gives about 120,000 clones, around nine tenths of which show up once; roughly 2.1% is in the top ten. This sample was taken from a study of blood T cell repertoires in COVID-19. The TCR comes from a woman between 50 and 59 years old with acute or convalescent COVID-19. The specimen sequenced was peripheral blood.

The CDR3 sequence is CASSVDSLSNSPLHF. For the CDR3, the DNA is TGCGCCAGCAGTGTTGACAGCCTCTCGAATTCACCCCTCCACTTT. The chain couples TRBV5-1 to TRBJ1-6, with a possible D match to TRBD1 (5 bases). CDR3 length: 15 amino acids. Germline CDR1 is SGHRS and CDR2 is YFSETQ. Deletions cut 5 bases from V and 7 bases from J, with 16 bases between.